This TCR beta chain was recorded in a study of T cell repertoires in cytomegalovirus infection. Looking at the study overall: Signatures in public TCR beta sequences pointed to both CMV infection and matching HLA type.

CDR1 is SGHDT, CDR2 YYEEEE, per germline. With 9 bases clipped from V and 5 bases from J, the junction kept 3 bases outside the gene matches. This CDR3 has 13 amino acids. This clonotype was counted between two and nine times. What it binds is unknown. Study-level points and caveats: HLA-C-restricted TCR beta clonotypes specific for CMV led the ex vivo response. Cumulative public TCR beta family frequency identified CMV carriers with the relevant HLA.

MiXCR was run by TCRdb on the reads, yielding one entry per CDR3 protein. The table shows hundreds of thousands of distinct CDR3 sequences, with 15% to 20% occurring only once. The clonotype was recovered from a human donor in good health (CMV status not recorded). Some clones in this sample may be carry-over from other donors' samples. Sequencing used PBMCs. The chain is built from TRBV5-6 and TRBJ2-3, with 13 bases matching TRBD2. The chain's CDR3 is CATGLAGVDTQYF. The CDR3 nucleotides read TGTGCCACCGGACTAGCGGGGGTAGATACGCAGTATTTT.